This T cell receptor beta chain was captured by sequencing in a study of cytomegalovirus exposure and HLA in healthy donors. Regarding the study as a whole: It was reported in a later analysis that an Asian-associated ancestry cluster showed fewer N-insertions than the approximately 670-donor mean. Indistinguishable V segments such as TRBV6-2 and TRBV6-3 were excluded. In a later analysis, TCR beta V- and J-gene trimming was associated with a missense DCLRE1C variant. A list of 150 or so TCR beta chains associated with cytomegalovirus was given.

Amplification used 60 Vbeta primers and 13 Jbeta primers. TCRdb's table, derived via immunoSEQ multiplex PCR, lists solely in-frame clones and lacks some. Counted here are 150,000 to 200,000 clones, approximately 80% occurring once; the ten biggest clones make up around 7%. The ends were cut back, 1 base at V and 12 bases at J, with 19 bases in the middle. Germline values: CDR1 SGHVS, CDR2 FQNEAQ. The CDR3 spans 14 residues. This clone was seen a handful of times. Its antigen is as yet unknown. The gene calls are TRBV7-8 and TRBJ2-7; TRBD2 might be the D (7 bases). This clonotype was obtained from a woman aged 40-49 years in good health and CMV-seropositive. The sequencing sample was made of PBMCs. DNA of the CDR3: TGTGCCAGCAGCTTAGATGCGGGGGCTCCGGAACGGTACTTC. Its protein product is CASSLDAGAPERYF.